Listed below are T cell receptor beta chains from one sample, sequenced in a study of T-cell reconstitution after alpha-beta-depleted transplantation in children. TCRdb processed the PCR reads anew with MiXCR; each CDR3 protein has one entry. The data contain more than 400,000 distinct CDR3 sequences, about an eighth of them seen just once; the ten biggest clones take up roughly 15%. The source material was PBMCs, mostly from graft donor cells, sampled 180 days after TCRalphabeta/CD19-depleted stem cell transplant. The receptor set was obtained from a female patient aged 2-15 years who had a stem cell transplant for aplastic anemia, so the T cells may come from the graft donor. Each CDR3 is given with its conserved first and last residue. The order of the fields is D gene, V gene, J gene, clone size, CDR3 protein, CDR3 DNA. D genes are given only for firm matches. The size entry is marked missing in some rows and otherwise reads once, few, many or a size class.

D: TRBD2
V: TRBV7-3
J: TRBJ2-2
size: few
CDR3: CASSRSGTGELFF
DNA: TGTGCCAGCAGCCGTAGCGGGACCGGGGAGCTGTTTTTT

D: TRBD1
V: TRBV9
J: TRBJ1-4
size: -
CDR3: CASSVVAGGGGKLFF
DNA: TGTGCCAGCAGCGTAGTGGCAGGGGGGGGTGGAAAACTGTTTTTT

D: -
V: TRBV12-3/TRBV12-4
J: TRBJ1-1
size: -
CDR3: CASRFGTQAFF
DNA: TGTGCCAGCAGGTTTGGGACCCAAGCTTTCTTT

D: -
V: TRBV7-9
J: TRBJ1-1
size: few
CDR3: CASSLGQENTEAFF
DNA: TGTGCCAGCAGCTTAGGACAGGAGAACACTGAAGCTTTCTTT

D: -
V: TRBV19
J: TRBJ2-1
size: few
CDR3: CASTQWRGLNNEQFF
DNA: TGTGCCAGTACCCAATGGAGGGGACTGAACAATGAGCAGTTCTTC

D: TRBD2
V: TRBV28
J: TRBJ2-7
size: -
CDR3: CASSPGTSATPNQYF
DNA: TGTGCCAGCAGCCCTGGGACTAGCGCCACTCCGAACCAGTACTTC

D: TRBD2
V: TRBV12-3/TRBV12-4
J: TRBJ2-5
size: few
CDR3: CASSPGLVPETQYF
DNA: TGTGCCAGCAGTCCGGGACTAGTCCCGGAGACCCAGTACTTC

D: TRBD2
V: TRBV12-3/TRBV12-4
J: TRBJ2-1
size: -
CDR3: CASSLLGTSGPSPYNEQFF
DNA: TGTGCCAGCAGTTTATTGGGGACTAGCGGGCCCAGCCCATACAATGAGCAGTTCTTC

D: TRBD2
V: TRBV30
J: TRBJ2-7
size: -
CDR3: CAWSVASGRYEQYF
DNA: TGTGCCTGGAGTGTGGCTAGCGGGAGGTACGAGCAGTACTTC

D: -
V: TRBV10-3
J: TRBJ1-5
size: -
CDR3: CAISGTGRGQPQHF
DNA: TGTGCCATCAGCGGTACAGGGCGAGGTCAGCCCCAGCATTTT